Sequencing of this TCR beta chain was carried out in a study of blood T cell repertoires in COVID-19. Sequenced by immunoSEQ multiplex PCR; TCRdb stores in-frame clones only, minus some. The sample has 55,000 to 65,000 clones, 75% to 90% seen once. The CDR3 spans 11 residues. V was cut by 6 bases and J by 8 bases, with 10 bases left in between. Looked up from germline, CDR1 is MNHEY and CDR2 is SVGAGI. The sequencing input was peripheral blood. The chain couples TRBV6-5 to TRBJ1-1; D is ambiguous. This sequence originates from a human donor in a cohort sampled during active COVID-19. CDR3 in DNA: TGTGCCAGCAGCCGTAGAGAAGAAGCTTTCTTT. Translating gives CASSRREEAFF.